This T cell receptor beta chain came from a study of CD8+CD57+ T cells in acquired aplastic anemia. On the study more broadly: The DNA of sorted CD4+ and CD8+ cells averaged 3.2 ug. Mean read depth for CD4+ cells from healthy donors was about 9.9 million. Study conclusions and caveats: Significance was not reached for CD8+ Simpson's diversity between patients and controls.

CDR3 and TCR beta VDJ profiling relied on a genomic DNA template. TCRdb passed the reads through MiXCR, listing each CDR3 protein once. The data contain roughly 130,000 distinct CDR3 sequences, 48% of them singletons. A remark on this clonotype: As yet, its antigen is unknown. One end of the junction fails to match germline, which may point to a read error.

The CDR3 extends over 15 amino acids. Germline V lookup: CDR1 KGHDR, CDR2 SFDVKD. This chain connects TRBV24-1 to TRBJ2-1; D might be TRBD1 or TRBD2, each matching 6 bases. This receptor was identified in a human donor in good health, serving as a control. Sequenced input: sorted CD4+, CD8+, or CD8+CD57+ T cells (not recorded which) from PBMCs. CDR3 DNA sequence: TGTGCCACCAGTGAGAGGCCGGGGGCCTACAGTGAGCAGTTCTTC. This codes for CATSERPGAYSEQFF.